These 27 T cell receptor beta chains share one sample of origin, sequenced in a study of T-cell memory formation after mild COVID-19. MiXCR was run by TCRdb on the 5' RACE reads, yielding one entry per CDR3 protein. Among 500,000 to 650,000 distinct CDR3 sequences, less than 25% were seen once, and the ten largest hold approximately 8.4%. Source material: PBMCs or a T cell subset sorted from them (not recorded which). Receptors originate from an adult woman who had mild COVID-19 (a few samples of this study predate the infection). Cell type and time point are not known.

The genes are TRBV7-9 and TRBJ2-1, with 9 bases that match TRBD2. There are 17 residues in the CDR3. V gave up 3 bases and J gave up 4 bases; unmatched junction bases: 10. Germline CDR1 reads SEHNR; CDR2 reads FQNEAQ (reference sequence). The CDR3 loop is CASSFPELLAGYNEQFF. As DNA, the CDR3 is TGTGCCAGCAGCTTCCCAGAATTGCTAGCGGGGTACAATGAGCAGTTCTTC.

V gene TRBV7-2 combines with J gene TRBJ2-3; 8 bases agree with TRBD2. The V gene's germline CDR1 is SGHTA and CDR2 FQGNSA. The CDR3 sequence is 18 residues long. Trimming removed 1 base from V and 0 bases from J; junction bases left unmatched: 9. The CDR3 DNA sequence: TGTGCCAGCAGCTTAGGAACCCCACTAGCGGAAAGCACAGATACGCAGTATTTT. Translation: CASSLGTPLAESTDTQYF.

This clonotype was observed once. This chain's CDR3 is CASSQPARVWGPTEAFF. The CDR3 DNA sequence: TGCGCCAGCAGCCAACCAGCTCGCGTTTGGGGGCCGACTGAAGCTTTCTTT. V is TRBV4-1 and J is TRBJ1-1, with D possibly matching TRBD1 (6 bases). Germline V gene data show CDR1 as MGHRA and CDR2 as YSYEKL. V dropped 2 bases and J dropped 5 bases, with 21 bases sitting between them. This CDR3 has 17 amino acids.

This clonotype was seen more than once but under ten times. V gene TRBV20-1 combines with J gene TRBJ2-7; 9 nucleotides line up with TRBD2. This CDR3 has 14 residues. The germline CDR1 and CDR2 sequences are DFQATT and SNEGSKA (reference sequence). V shed 1 base, J shed 3 bases, and the junction held 4 bases outside the gene matches. The DNA for the CDR3 is TGCAGTGCTAGAGTTGGTAGCGGGGGCTACGAGCAGTACTTC. Amino acids: CSARVGSGGYEQYF.

This chain uses TRBV24-1 with TRBJ1-5, with unresolved D. Germline lookup yields CDR1 KGHDR and CDR2 SFDVKD. This CDR3 has 15 residues. The V and J ends lost 8 bases and 7 bases respectively, with 20 bases between them. Here the CDR3 reads CATTPGAQEGQPQHF. The CDR3 DNA sequence: TGTGCCACCACCCCGGGAGCCCAGGAGGGCCAGCCCCAGCATTTT.

The CDR3 region has the DNA TGTGCCACCAGCAGAGAGGGTTCAGGAGCCACACGTAGCAATCAGCCCCAGCATTTT. Residues: CATSREGSGATRSNQPQHF. The gene calls are TRBV15 and TRBJ1-5; D remains ambiguous. The CDR3 has 19 residues. Trimming stripped 0 bases from V and 0 bases from J, with 18 bases between. Germline lookup yields CDR1 LNHNV and CDR2 YYDKDF (reference sequence).

V usage is TRBV7-2 and J usage is TRBJ2-3; maybe TRBD1 (5 bases). CDR1 is SGHTA and CDR2 is FQGNSA in the germline V gene. There are 13 residues in the CDR3. V dropped 5 bases and J dropped 4 bases, with 10 bases sitting between them. The CDR3 sequence is CASSPGISDTQYF. DNA of the CDR3: TGTGCCAGCAGCCCAGGGATCTCAGATACGCAGTATTTT.

This sequence joins TRBV12-3 or TRBV12-4 and TRBJ2-1, with 8 bases that match TRBD2. There are 13 residues in the CDR3. With 4 bases clipped from V and 10 bases from J, the junction kept 6 bases outside the gene matches. The CDR3 DNA sequence: TGTGCCAGCAGTTGGGCGGGGGGCCACGAGCAGTTCTTC. Protein sequence: CASSWAGGHEQFF.

The sample holds many counts of this clonotype. The rearrangement joins TRBV4-1 to TRBJ2-5; a weak D match, TRBD1 (5 bases). Germline V gene data show CDR1 as MGHRA and CDR2 as YSYEKL. The CDR3 extends over 16 amino acids. V lost 1 base, J lost 1 base, and 13 bases lay in between. The CDR3 here is CASSQAILRVQETQYF. The CDR3 region has the DNA TGCGCCAGCAGCCAAGCAATCCTCAGGGTCCAAGAGACCCAGTACTTC.

The gene calls are TRBV6-5 and TRBJ2-1; D gene unclear. Germline V CDR1 and CDR2: MNHEY, SVGAGI. Trimming removed 6 bases from V and 5 bases from J, with 5 bases in between. The CDR3 totals 11 residues. The CDR3 DNA sequence: TGTGCCAGCAGAGAGAACAATGAGCAGTTCTTC. It translates to CASRENNEQFF.

In its sample, this clonotype was seen a few times. The V and J genes are TRBV2 and TRBJ2-2, with 8 bases matching TRBD1. The V gene's germline CDR1 is SNHLY and CDR2 FYNNEI. V was pared by 5 bases and J by 4 bases, with 6 bases of the junction left unmatched. The CDR3 is 15 amino acids. This chain's CDR3 is CASSTQGAVTGELFF. The CDR3 bases are TGTGCCAGCAGTACCCAGGGGGCCGTCACCGGGGAGCTGTTTTTT.

The CDR3 bases are TGTGCCAGCAGCTTAGAACAGTTAAATGGTCAGCCCCAGCATTTT. Protein product: CASSLEQLNGQPQHF. The V call is TRBV7-9, the J call TRBJ1-5; D remains ambiguous. Deletions cut 1 base from V and 6 bases from J, with 13 bases between. The CDR3 is made up of 15 amino acids. The germline gives CDR1 SEHNR, CDR2 FQNEAQ (reference sequence).

This clonotype was counted between two and nine times. The V call is TRBV10-3, the J call TRBJ2-5, with TRBD2 matching 10 bases. The V segment lost 6 bases and the J segment 2 bases; nucleotides outside the gene matches: 9. The germline CDR1 and CDR2 sequences are ENHRY and SYGVKD. The CDR3 runs to 16 residues. The CDR3 nucleotides read TGTGCCATCAGCCCCCACGTAGCGGGAGGACAAGAGACCCAGTACTTC. Encoded protein: CAISPHVAGGQETQYF.

This clonotype was recorded a few times. The chain uses TRBV15 and TRBJ1-1; D remains ambiguous. The CDR3 consists of 14 residues. Germline V gives CDR1 LNHNV, CDR2 YYDKDF (reference sequence). The V end was cut by 0 bases, the J end by 3 bases, with 8 bases between. CDR3 coding DNA: TGTGCCACCAGCAGAGATAGGAGGGACACTGAAGCTTTCTTT. This codes for CATSRDRRDTEAFF.

This chain links TRBV12-3 or TRBV12-4 with TRBJ1-1, with D maybe TRBD1 (6 bases). The V end lost 6 bases, the J end lost 5 bases, and 19 bases lay between the germline ends. The CDR3 is 15 amino acids. CDR3 region: CASRPTQGFGTEAFF. DNA for the CDR3: TGTGCCAGCAGACCCACACAGGGTTTTGGGACTGAAGCTTTCTTT.

The rearrangement links TRBV7-9 to TRBJ1-1; 7 bases are a match to TRBD1. CDR1 and CDR2 from the germline V gene are SEHNR and FQNEAQ (reference sequence). J lost 0 bases, V lost 5 bases, and 6 bases had no gene match. This CDR3 contains 15 residues. For the CDR3, the DNA is TGTGCCAGCAGCCCGACCACAGGGGTGAACACTGAAGCTTTCTTT. This codes for CASSPTTGVNTEAFF. The variable domain in full, with the rest retrieved from reference TRBV7-9 and TRBJ1-1, is DTGVSQNPRHKITKRGQNVTFRCDPISEHNRLYWYRQTLGQGPEFLTYFQNEAQLEKSRLLSDRFSAERPKGSFSTLEIQRTEQGDSAMYLCASSPTTGVNTEAFFGQGTRLTVV.

The rearrangement links TRBV14 to TRBJ1-6; D not certain. There are 15 residues in the CDR3. Germline loops: CDR1 SGHDN, CDR2 FVKESK. V was clipped by 1 base and J by 11 bases, with 15 bases between them. The CDR3 region has the DNA TGTGCCAGCAGCCAAGGGCCCAACAGATATGCACCCCTCCACTTT. It specifies CASSQGPNRYAPLHF.

This clonotype was seen a handful of times. The V call is TRBV20-1, the J call TRBJ2-2, with D possibly matching TRBD1 (6 bases). Germline V gives CDR1 DFQATT, CDR2 SNEGSKA (reference sequence). The CDR3 sequence is 14 residues long. The V gene lost 6 bases and the J gene lost 4 bases, with 15 bases spanning the gap. CDR3 sequence (DNA): TGCAGTGCGGCACCGGGACAATTCACCGGGGAGCTGTTTTTT. Amino acid sequence: CSAAPGQFTGELFF.

The V gene is TRBV15, the J gene TRBJ2-2; D not resolved. Per germline, CDR1 LNHNV and CDR2 YYDKDF (reference sequence). The CDR3 sequence is 16 residues long. With 0 bases removed from V and 5 bases from J, the gap between germline ends came to 13 bases. The CDR3 loop is CATSREDSLITGELFF. CDR3 coding DNA: TGTGCCACCAGCAGAGAAGACTCGCTGATAACCGGGGAGCTGTTTTTT.

This chain joins TRBV7-3 and TRBJ1-1, with D unresolved. Germline V lookup: CDR1 SGHTA, CDR2 FQGTGA. CDR3 size: 14 residues. Trimming cost V 1 base and J 1 base, with 7 bases left between them. The CDR3 region is CASSLNPENTEAFF. For the CDR3, the DNA is TGTGCCAGCAGCTTAAACCCCGAGAACACTGAAGCTTTCTTT.

V and J are TRBV9 and TRBJ2-5, with TRBD2 matching over 10 bases. V was clipped by 6 bases and J by 5 bases; unmatched bases: 13. Per the germline V gene, CDR1 is SGDLS and CDR2 is YYNGEE. This CDR3 is 16 amino acids long. The CDR3, as DNA: TGTGCCAGCACTCGACAAGGAGCGGGGGGGCTTGAGACCCAGTACTTC. This codes for CASTRQGAGGLETQYF.

The gene calls are TRBV4-2 and TRBJ2-1, with 7 bases identical to TRBD2. CDR1 and CDR2 (germline): LGHNA, YNFKEQ. Trimming at V came to 1 base and at J to 6 bases, leaving 6 bases not matched to a gene. The CDR3 totals 15 residues. Here the CDR3 DNA reads TGTGCCAGCAGCCAAGGGACTAGTATGTCCAATGAGCAGTTCTTC. This codes for CASSQGTSMSNEQFF.

The CDR3 coding sequence is TGTGCCAGCAGCTTCCGGACTAGCGGTTCCTTCTGGGGAGGCACAGATACGCAGTATTTT. Residues: CASSFRTSGSFWGGTDTQYF. The rearrangement links TRBV7-8 to TRBJ2-3, with TRBD2 matching 10 bases. CDR1 and CDR2 from the germline V gene are SGHVS and FQNEAQ. The V gene end was trimmed by 3 bases and the J gene end by 1 base; junction bases not matched to a gene: 16. CDR3 length: 20 amino acids.

V is TRBV24-1 and J is TRBJ1-1, with a tentative D call TRBD1 (5 bases). V was shortened by 1 base and J by 9 bases, with 11 bases between the two germline ends. This CDR3 is 13 amino acids long. The germline CDR1 and CDR2 sequences are KGHDR and SFDVKD. CDR3 in amino acids: CATSDFSGGKAFF. The CDR3 DNA sequence: TGTGCCACCAGTGATTTTTCCGGGGGAAAAGCTTTCTTT.

The J gene is TRBJ2-7, the V gene TRBV20-1, with a possible D match to TRBD2 (6 bases). Germline CDR1 and CDR2: DFQATT and SNEGSKA (reference sequence). CDR3 size: 12 residues. CDR3 region: CSAGTKYYEQYF. The CDR3, as DNA: TGCAGCGCGGGGACGAAGTACTACGAGCAGTACTTC.

This clonotype was detected a few times. The chain recombines TRBV19 with TRBJ2-7; 9 nucleotides line up with TRBD1. This CDR3 has 16 residues. J gave up 5 bases and V 3 bases, and 11 bases lay outside the gene matches. CDR1 and CDR2 (germline): LNHDA, SQIVND (reference sequence). CDR3 DNA sequence: TGTGCCAGTAGTATCGGGCCCGGGACAGGGCCGCACGAGCAGTACTTC. It encodes CASSIGPGTGPHEQYF.

This clonotype occurred a few times. V and J are TRBV2 and TRBJ2-2; weak D call: TRBD1 (6 bases). Germline V CDR1 and CDR2: SNHLY, FYNNEI. The CDR3 runs 15 residues. Trimming left V 4 bases short and J 2 bases short, with 11 bases between. CDR3 coding DNA: TGTGCCAGCAGTGGGACAGCCCTTAACACCGGGGAGCTGTTTTTT. Protein sequence: CASSGTALNTGELFF. The full variable domain, its missing parts supplied by reference TRBV2 and TRBJ2-2, is EPEVTQTPSHQVTQMGQEVILRCVPISNHLYFYWYRQILGQKVEFLVSFYNNEISEKSEIFDDQFSVERPDGSNFTLKIRSTKLEDSAMYFCASSGTALNTGELFFGEGSRLTVL.